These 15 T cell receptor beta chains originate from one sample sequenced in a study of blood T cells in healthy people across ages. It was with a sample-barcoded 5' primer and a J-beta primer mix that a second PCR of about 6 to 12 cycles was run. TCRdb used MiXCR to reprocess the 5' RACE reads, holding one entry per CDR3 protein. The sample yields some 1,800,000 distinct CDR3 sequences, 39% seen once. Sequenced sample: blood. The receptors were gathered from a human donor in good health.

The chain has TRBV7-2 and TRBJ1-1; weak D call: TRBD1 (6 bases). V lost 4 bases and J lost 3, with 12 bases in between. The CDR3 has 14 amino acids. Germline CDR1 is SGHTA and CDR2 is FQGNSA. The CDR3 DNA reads TGTGCCAGCAGCTGCCGGACAGCCGACACTGAAGCTTTCTTT. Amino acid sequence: CASSCRTADTEAFF. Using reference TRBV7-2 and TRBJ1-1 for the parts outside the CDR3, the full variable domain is GAGVSQSPSNKVTEKGKDVELRCDPISGHTALYWYRQSLGQGLEFLIYFQGNSAPDKSGLPSDRFSAERTGGSVSTLTIQRTQQEDSAVYLCASSCRTADTEAFFGQGTRLTVV.

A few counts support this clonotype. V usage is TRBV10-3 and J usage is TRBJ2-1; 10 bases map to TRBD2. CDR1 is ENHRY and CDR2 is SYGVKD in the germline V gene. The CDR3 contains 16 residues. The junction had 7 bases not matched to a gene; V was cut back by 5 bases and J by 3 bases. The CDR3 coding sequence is TGTGCCATCAGTAGCGGGGGGGCCAATGACTACAATGAGCAGTTCTTC. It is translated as CAISSGGANDYNEQFF.

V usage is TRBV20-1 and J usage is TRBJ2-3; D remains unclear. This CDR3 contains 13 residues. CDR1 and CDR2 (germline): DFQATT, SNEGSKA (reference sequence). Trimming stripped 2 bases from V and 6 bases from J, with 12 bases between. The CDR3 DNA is TGCAGTGCTAGACCCCCCGGTGGGGATACGCAGTATTTT. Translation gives CSARPPGGDTQYF.

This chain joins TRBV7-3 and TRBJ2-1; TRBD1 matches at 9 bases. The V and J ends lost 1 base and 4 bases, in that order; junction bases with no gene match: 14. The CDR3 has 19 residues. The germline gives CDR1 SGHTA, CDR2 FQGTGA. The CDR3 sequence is CASSLKPLYRDRVYNEQFF. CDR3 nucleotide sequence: TGTGCCAGCAGCTTAAAACCCCTCTACCGGGACAGGGTATACAATGAGCAGTTCTTC.

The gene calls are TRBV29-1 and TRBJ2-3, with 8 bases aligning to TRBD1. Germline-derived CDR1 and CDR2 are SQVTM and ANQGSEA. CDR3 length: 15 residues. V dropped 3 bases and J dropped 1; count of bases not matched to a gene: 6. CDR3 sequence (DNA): TGCAGCGTTGATCTTTTGGGACAGGGCACAGATACGCAGTATTTT. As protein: CSVDLLGQGTDTQYF.

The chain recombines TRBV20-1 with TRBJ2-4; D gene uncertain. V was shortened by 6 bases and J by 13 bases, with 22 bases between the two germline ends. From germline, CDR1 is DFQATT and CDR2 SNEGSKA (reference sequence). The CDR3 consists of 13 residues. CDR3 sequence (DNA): TGCAGTGCCCAAAAGGACCCGAATGGGAAGCAGTACTTC. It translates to CSAQKDPNGKQYF.

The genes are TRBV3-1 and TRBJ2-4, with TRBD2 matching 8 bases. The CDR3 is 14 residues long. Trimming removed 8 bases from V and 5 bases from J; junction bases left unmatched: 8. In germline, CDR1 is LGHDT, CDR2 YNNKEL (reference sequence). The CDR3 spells CASSPTGGQNIQYF. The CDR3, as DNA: TGTGCCAGCTCCCCTACGGGGGGGCAAAACATTCAGTACTTC.

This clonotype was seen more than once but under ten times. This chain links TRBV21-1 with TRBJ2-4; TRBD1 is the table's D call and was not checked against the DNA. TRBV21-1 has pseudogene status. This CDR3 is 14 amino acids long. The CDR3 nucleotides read TGTGCCAGCAGCAAAGATAAGGGGCTGGGCATTCAGTACTTC. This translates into CASSKDKGLGIQYF.

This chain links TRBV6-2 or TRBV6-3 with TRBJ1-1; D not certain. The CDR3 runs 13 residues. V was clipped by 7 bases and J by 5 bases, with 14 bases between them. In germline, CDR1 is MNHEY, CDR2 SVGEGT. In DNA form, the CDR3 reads TGTGCCAGCACTACAGTGCGGGAAACTGAAGCTTTCTTT. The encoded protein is CASTTVRETEAFF.

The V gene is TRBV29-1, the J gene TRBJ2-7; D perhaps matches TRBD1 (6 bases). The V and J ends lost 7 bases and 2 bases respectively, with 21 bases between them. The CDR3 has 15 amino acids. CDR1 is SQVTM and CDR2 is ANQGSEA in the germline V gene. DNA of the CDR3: TGCAGCGGCCTAGCAACCGGGACACCCACCTACGAGCAGTACTTC. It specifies CSGLATGTPTYEQYF.

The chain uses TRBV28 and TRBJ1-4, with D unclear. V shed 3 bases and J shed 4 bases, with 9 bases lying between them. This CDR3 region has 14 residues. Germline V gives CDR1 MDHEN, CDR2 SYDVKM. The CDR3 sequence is CASSFPEINEKLFF. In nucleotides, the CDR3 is TGTGCCAGCAGTTTTCCAGAGATTAATGAAAAACTGTTTTTT.

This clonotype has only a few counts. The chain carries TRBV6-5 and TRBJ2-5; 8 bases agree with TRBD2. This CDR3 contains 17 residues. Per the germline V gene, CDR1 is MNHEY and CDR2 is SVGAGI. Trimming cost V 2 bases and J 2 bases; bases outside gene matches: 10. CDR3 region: CASSYIGQGGGQETQYF. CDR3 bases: TGTGCCAGCAGTTACATCGGCCAGGGCGGGGGGCAAGAGACCCAGTACTTC.

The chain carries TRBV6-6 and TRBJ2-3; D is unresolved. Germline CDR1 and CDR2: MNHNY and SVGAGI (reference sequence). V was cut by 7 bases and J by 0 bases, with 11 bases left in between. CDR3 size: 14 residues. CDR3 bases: TGTGCCAGCAATCGGGCCGGTAGCACAGATACGCAGTATTTT. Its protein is CASNRAGSTDTQYF.

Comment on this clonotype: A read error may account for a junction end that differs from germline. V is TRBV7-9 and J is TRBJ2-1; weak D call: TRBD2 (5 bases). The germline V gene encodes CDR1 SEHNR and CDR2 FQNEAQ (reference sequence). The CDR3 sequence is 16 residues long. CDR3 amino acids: CAGSLTTTTRYNEQFF. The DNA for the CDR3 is TGTGCCGGCAGCTTAACGACGACTACTAGATACAATGAGCAGTTCTTC.

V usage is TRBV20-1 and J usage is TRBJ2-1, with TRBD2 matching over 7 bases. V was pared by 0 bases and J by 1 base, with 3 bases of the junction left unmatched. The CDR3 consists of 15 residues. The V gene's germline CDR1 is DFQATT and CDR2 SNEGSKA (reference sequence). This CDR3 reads CSARERAGSYNEQFF. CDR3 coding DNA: TGCAGTGCTAGAGAGAGAGCGGGGTCCTACAATGAGCAGTTCTTC.